The 20 T cell receptor beta chains listed next were all sequenced from one sample in a study of cytomegalovirus exposure and HLA in healthy donors. Both 60 Vbeta primers and 13 Jbeta primers went into the PCR. Sequencing was performed with immunoSEQ multiplex PCR; in TCRdb, only in-frame clones are kept and a portion is missing. The profile shows 150,000 to 200,000 clones, 68% of them singletons. Sequences were obtained from PBMCs. The source is a man aged 50 to 60 in good health and CMV-seronegative.

The rearrangement links TRBV10-3 to TRBJ1-4; 7 nucleotides match TRBD1. After removal of 4 bases from V and 7 bases from J, the junction contained 6 bases not matched to a gene. Germline V gives CDR1 ENHRY, CDR2 SYGVKD. The CDR3 spans 14 residues. CDR3 residues: CAISGQGDGEKLFF. For the CDR3, the DNA is TGTGCCATCAGTGGTCAGGGGGACGGTGAAAAACTGTTTTTT.

V usage is TRBV19 and J usage is TRBJ1-6, with TRBD1 identical over 10 bases. Trimming removed 4 bases from V and 10 bases from J; junction bases left unmatched: 13. Germline CDR1 is LNHDA and CDR2 is SQIVND (reference sequence). The CDR3 has 17 amino acids. The CDR3 is CASSKTGGYSRRSPLHF. In nucleotides, the CDR3 is TGTGCCAGTAGTAAGACAGGGGGCTACTCGCGTCGATCACCCCTCCACTTT.

The rearrangement uses TRBV5-8 and TRBJ2-3, with 14 bases identical to TRBD2. The germline gives CDR1 SGHTS, CDR2 YDEGEE. The J segment lost 6 bases and the V segment lost 4 bases, leaving 4 bases of the junction unmatched. The CDR3 totals 15 residues. The CDR3 reads CASSRGLAGVDTQYF. The CDR3 coding sequence is TGTGCCAGCAGCCGGGGACTAGCGGGGGTGGATACGCAGTATTTT.

The V and J genes are TRBV6-5 and TRBJ1-5, with D tentatively TRBD1 (6 bases). Per the germline V gene, CDR1 is MNHEY and CDR2 is SVGAGI. V gave up 6 bases and J gave up 1 base, with 10 bases separating them. CDR3 size: 14 residues. The CDR3 spells CASRKDSSNQPQHF. CDR3 DNA: TGTGCCAGCAGGAAGGACAGCAGCAATCAGCCCCAGCATTTT.

The genes are TRBV6-5 and TRBJ1-1; possible D gene TRBD1, 5 bases. Trimming shortened V by 10 bases and J by 0 bases, and 15 bases separated the two germline ends. There are 14 residues in the CDR3. CDR1 is MNHEY, CDR2 SVGAGI, per germline. The CDR3 here is CATFGWGLNTEAFF. Here the CDR3 DNA reads TGTGCCACCTTCGGGTGGGGCCTGAACACTGAAGCTTTCTTT.

The chain recombines TRBV27 with TRBJ2-5, with 10 bases aligning to TRBD1. V was pared by 1 base and J by 5 bases, with 7 bases of the junction left unmatched. The V gene's germline CDR1 is MNHEY and CDR2 SMNVEV (reference sequence). The length of the CDR3 is 16 residues. The DNA of the CDR3 is TGTGCCAGCAGTTTATTAGGACAGGGGGTTGTGGAGACCCAGTACTTC. Encoded protein: CASSLLGQGVVETQYF.

This clone was recorded a few times. The rearrangement links TRBV2 to TRBJ1-5; the match to TRBD1 covers 8 bases. Germline trimming cut 5 bases from V and 6 bases from J; bases unmatched to any gene: 12. The CDR3 sequence is 16 residues long. From germline, CDR1 is SNHLY and CDR2 FYNNEI. CDR3 bases: TGTGCCAGCAGTATACTATGGGACAGGAACGGTCAGCCCCAGCATTTT. This encodes CASSILWDRNGQPQHF.

This rearrangement joins TRBV6-5 to TRBJ1-5, with no clear D. Looked up from germline, CDR1 is MNHEY and CDR2 is SVGAGI. The CDR3 covers 12 residues. V lost 8 bases and J lost 7, with 12 bases in between. CDR3 residues: CASSLRGQPQHF. DNA of the CDR3: TGTGCCAGCTCTCTCCGCGGGCAGCCCCAGCATTTT.

A remark on this clone: At the DNA level, this CDR3 is encoded by other sequences in the same sample as well. The rearrangement links TRBV27 to TRBJ2-6; D unclear. The germline V and J ends were trimmed by 5 bases and 0 bases, with 5 bases remaining between them. Germline CDR1 and CDR2: MNHEY and SMNVEV (reference sequence). CDR3 size: 14 residues. CDR3 region: CASSLLSGANVLTF. CDR3 DNA sequence: TGTGCCAGCAGTCTCCTCTCTGGGGCCAACGTCCTGACTTTC.

V gene TRBV19 combines with J gene TRBJ1-5, with 10 bases identical to TRBD1. Germline-derived CDR1 and CDR2 are LNHDA and SQIVND (reference sequence). The CDR3 spans 16 residues. With 7 bases clipped from V and 0 bases from J, the junction kept 6 bases outside the gene matches. The DNA for the CDR3 is TGTGCCAGTATCGCGGACAGGGGGATTAGCAATCAGCCCCAGCATTTT. Amino acid sequence: CASIADRGISNQPQHF.

The rearrangement uses TRBV4-1 and TRBJ2-1; the match to TRBD2 covers 9 bases. Unmatched junction bases numbered 6, after V lost 4 bases and J lost 5 bases. This CDR3 is 15 amino acids long. From germline, CDR1 is MGHRA and CDR2 YSYEKL. CDR3 region: CASSPLAGWDNEQFF. CDR3 nucleotides: TGCGCCAGCAGCCCGCTAGCGGGGTGGGACAATGAGCAGTTCTTC.

This rearrangement joins TRBV5-8 to TRBJ1-2, with D hard to call. This CDR3 comprises 14 residues. Germline V gene data show CDR1 as SGHTS and CDR2 as YDEGEE. V was pared by 3 bases and J by 8 bases, with 17 bases between. The CDR3 DNA sequence: TGTGCCAGCAGCTCGCTTTGGGAAGGGAGCGGCTACACCTTC. The encoded protein is CASSSLWEGSGYTF.

V gene TRBV5-1 combines with J gene TRBJ2-7, with 10 bases aligning to TRBD1. The CDR3 loop spans 15 amino acids. The V gene's germline CDR1 is SGHRS and CDR2 YFSETQ. V lost 5 bases to trimming and J lost 0 bases; unmatched junction nucleotides: 5. The CDR3 region is CASRYGTGVSYEQYF. The CDR3 DNA sequence: TGCGCCAGCAGATATGGGACAGGGGTCTCCTACGAGCAGTACTTC.

This clone was picked up a small number of times. The chain joins TRBV6-1 to TRBJ2-3; D not resolved. Looked up from germline, CDR1 is MNHNS and CDR2 is SASEGT. V shed 4 bases and J shed 6 bases, with 8 bases lying between them. CDR3 length: 12 amino acids. Here the CDR3 reads CASSAPEDTQYF. CDR3 in DNA: TGTGCCAGCAGTGCCCCGGAGGATACGCAGTATTTT.

The rearrangement uses TRBV7-9 and TRBJ2-1; maybe TRBD1 (6 bases). Germline V gives CDR1 SEHNR, CDR2 FQNEAQ (reference sequence). The CDR3 has 15 amino acids. V dropped 5 bases and J dropped 4 bases, with 15 bases sitting between them. The CDR3 is CASSPPDRYYNEQFF. In DNA, the CDR3 is TGTGCCAGCAGCCCCCCGGACAGATATTACAATGAGCAGTTCTTC.

The CDR3 sequence is CASSLGQSSYNEQFF. The CDR3, as DNA: TGTGCCAGCAGCTTAGGACAGAGCTCCTACAATGAGCAGTTCTTC. The chain has TRBV11-2 and TRBJ2-1, with D maybe TRBD1 (5 bases). Trimming shortened V by 1 base and J by 0 bases, and 7 bases separated the two germline ends. CDR3 size: 15 residues. The germline CDR1 and CDR2 sequences are SGHAT and FQNNGV.

The chain uses TRBV6-5 and TRBJ1-1, with TRBD1 identical over 9 bases. V shed 6 bases and J 5 bases; nucleotides not matched to a gene: 4. There are 13 residues in the CDR3. Germline V gene data show CDR1 as MNHEY and CDR2 as SVGAGI. CDR3 region: CASRQGAGTEAFF. CDR3 DNA: TGTGCCAGCAGACAGGGGGCGGGAACTGAAGCTTTCTTT.

J is TRBJ1-1 and V is TRBV18, with TRBD1 matching 7 bases. Trimming took 6 bases from V and 1 from J; bases not matched to a gene: 5. Germline CDR1 reads KGHSH; CDR2 reads LQKENI. The CDR3 consists of 14 residues. The CDR3 DNA reads TGTGCCAGCTCGTTAGAGGGGGCGAACACTGAAGCTTTCTTT. Its translation is CASSLEGANTEAFF.

This chain links TRBV18 with TRBJ1-3, with TRBD1 identical over 8 bases. This CDR3 contains 18 residues. V gave up 6 bases and J gave up 0 bases; unmatched junction bases: 13. From germline, CDR1 is KGHSH and CDR2 LQKENI. The CDR3 DNA follows: TGTGCCAGCTCGAGGACAGGGAGGAGGGCCAGCTCTGGAAACACCATATATTTT. Its translation: CASSRTGRRASSGNTIYF.

The J gene is TRBJ2-3, the V gene TRBV7-9; 8 positions agree with TRBD2. The CDR3 runs 15 residues. The ends lost 4 bases at V and 1 base at J; junction bases unmatched: 4. The germline CDR1 and CDR2 sequences are SEHNR and FQNEAQ (reference sequence). CDR3 nucleotide sequence: TGTGCCAGCAGCTCCGTGACTAGCGGCACAGATACGCAGTATTTT. Translating it yields CASSSVTSGTDTQYF.